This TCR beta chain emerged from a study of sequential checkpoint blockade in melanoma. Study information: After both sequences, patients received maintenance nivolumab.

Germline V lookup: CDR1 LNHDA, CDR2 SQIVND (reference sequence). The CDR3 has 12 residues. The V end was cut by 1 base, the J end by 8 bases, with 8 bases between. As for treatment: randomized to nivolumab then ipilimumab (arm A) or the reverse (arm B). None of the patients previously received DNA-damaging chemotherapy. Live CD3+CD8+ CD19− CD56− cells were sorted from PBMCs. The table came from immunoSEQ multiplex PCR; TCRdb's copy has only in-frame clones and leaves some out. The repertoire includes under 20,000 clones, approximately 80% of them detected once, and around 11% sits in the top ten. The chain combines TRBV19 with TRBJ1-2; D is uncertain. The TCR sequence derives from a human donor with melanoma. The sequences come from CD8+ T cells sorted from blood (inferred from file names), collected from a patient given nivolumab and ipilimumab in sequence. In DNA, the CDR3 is TGTGCCAGTAGTATAGGCAGGTCCGGCTACACCTTC. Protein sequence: CASSIGRSGYTF.